This TCR beta chain stems from a study of cytomegalovirus exposure and HLA in healthy donors. Overall study results and limits: Highly shared sequence variants in one cluster were likely a sequencing artifact. Most TCRs appeared rarely, but some public TCRs recurred in many donors. Later analysis showed most CMV-associated TCR beta chains appearing HLA-restricted.

A multiplex PCR was run with 60 Vbeta primers and 13 Jbeta primers. TCRdb's table, derived via immunoSEQ multiplex PCR, lists solely in-frame clones and lacks some. The table shows 90,000 to 120,000 clones, with 70% to 80% occurring only once. Germline assignment: CDR1 SGHDN and CDR2 FVKESK. The V and J ends lost 3 bases and 11 bases respectively, with 15 bases between them. The CDR3 runs to 13 residues. In regard to this clone: Its antigen remains unidentified.

This receptor was taken from a man in his fifties in good health and CMV-seropositive. The sequenced sample consisted of PBMCs. The V gene is TRBV14, the J gene TRBJ2-3, with D perhaps matching TRBD2 (5 bases). The CDR3 protein is CASSQNWSRGQYF. The CDR3 DNA sequence: TGTGCCAGCAGCCAGAATTGGTCTCGGGGGCAGTATTTT. The full variable domain, rest sourced from reference TRBV14 and TRBJ2-3, is EAGVTQFPSHSVIEKGQTVTLRCDPISGHDNLYWYRRVMGKEIKFLLHFVKESKQDESGMPNNRFLAERTGGTYSTLKVQPAELEDSGVYFCASSQNWSRGQYFGPGTRLTVL.